This paragraph covers one T cell receptor beta chain sequence. The source of the sample is a study of OX40 agonist ivuxolimab in advanced cancers. The table came from immunoSEQ multiplex PCR; TCRdb's copy has only in-frame clones and leaves some out. The sample carries some 28,000 clones, 90% recorded once. CDR3 length: 15 residues. V was pared by 6 bases and J by 6 bases, with 8 bases of the junction left unmatched. Germline V gives CDR1 MNHNS, CDR2 SASEGT. The sequenced sample was CD4+ or CD8+ T cells sorted from blood, obtained in a trial of the OX40 agonist ivuxolimab. The clonotype originates from an adult with an advanced solid tumor such as melanoma, head and neck, liver or kidney cancer. The chain has TRBV6-1 and TRBJ2-2, with TRBD1 matching 9 bases. CDR3 in amino acids: CASREYRTGAGELFF. Here the CDR3 DNA reads TGTGCCAGCAGAGAGTACCGGACAGGGGCCGGGGAGCTGTTTTTT.